The entry that follows covers one T cell receptor (beta chain) sequence. Original processing notes: Using reference gene primer amplification, nucleated cell counts were estimated. The data were produced by immunoSEQ multiplex PCR, yet TCRdb's version contains in-frame clones alone and is incomplete. V and J calls and clone size are copied from that table; D and trimming were computed from the DNA. This table has under 550,000 clones, about 87% appearing once. This sample was included in a study of blood T cell repertoires in COVID-19. About the research overall: COVID-19 samples, acute and convalescent, were from the United States, Italy and Spain. The cDNA or gDNA used as material had been derived from T cells, B-cell-depleted T cells, or PBMCs.

CDR1 and CDR2 from the germline V gene are SGHNT and YENEEA. V shed 4 bases, J shed 7 bases, and the junction held 9 bases outside the gene matches. This CDR3 has 14 amino acids. Enrollment of patients from Seattle took place during active infection, with longitudinal follow-up. The clonotype comes from a man aged 18 to 30 with COVID-19, enrolled during active disease. The chain recombines TRBV11-3 with TRBJ1-2, with 7 bases lining up with TRBD1. Specimen: peripheral blood. The CDR3 coding sequence is TGTGCCAGCAGCTCCGAGGGACAGACGGGTGGCTACACCTTC. Translating gives CASSSEGQTGGYTF.